The source of this T cell receptor beta chain is a study of cytomegalovirus exposure and HLA in healthy donors. Primers included in the PCR were 60 Vbeta and 13 Jbeta primers. Clones were read by immunoSEQ multiplex PCR, and TCRdb kept only the in-frame ones, dropping some. The sample carries about 240,000 clones, about 77% recorded once. This CDR3 is built from 13 residues. V was cut by 7 bases and J by 5 bases, with 14 bases left in between. The V gene's germline CDR1 is SGHNT and CDR2 YYREEE (reference sequence). On this clone: What it recognizes is unknown.

Regarding the study as a whole: Further analysis, carried out later, found HLA-associated TCR beta chains more clonally expanded than equally common other chains. It was assumed in the presence/absence analyses that sequencing depth was roughly uniform across donors. For cytomegalovirus status, the classifier reportedly gave diagnoses with high specificity and sensitivity.

Healthy bone marrow donors supplied every sample. The genes are TRBV5-4 and TRBJ2-3; tentatively, D is TRBD2 (5 bases). Sequenced material: PBMCs. The TCR was taken from a boy between 10 and 17 years old in good health and CMV-seronegative. In nucleotides, the CDR3 is TGTGCCAGCCATGAGAGGGCCCAAGATACGCAGTATTTT. Protein: CASHERAQDTQYF.